This TCR beta chain was sequenced in a study of CD8 T cells in Susac syndrome. A quantity of roughly 0.5 to 1 ug RNA underwent reverse transcription using random hexamers. The CDR3 of TCR beta was amplified by immunoSEQ multiplex PCR across 54 Vbeta and 13 Jbeta. TCRdb used MiXCR to reprocess the immunoSEQ multiplex PCR reads, holding one entry per CDR3 protein. There are approximately 180,000 distinct CDR3 sequences in the sample; around 93% occur only once, and approximately 0.094% lies in the top ten. With 5 bases removed from V and 0 bases from J, the gap between germline ends came to 13 bases. From germline, CDR1 is SGHTA and CDR2 FQGNSA. This CDR3 contains 15 residues.

Sequencing input: CD4+ T cells from PBMCs. The clonotype originates from a human donor with multiple sclerosis. The genes are TRBV7-2 and TRBJ1-1; D unclear. CDR3 DNA: TGTGCCAGCAGCCTCGTGGCGGGGTTGAACACTGAAGCTTTCTTT. Protein sequence: CASSLVAGLNTEAFF.